This T cell receptor (beta chain) was sequenced for a study of CD8+CD57+ T cells in acquired aplastic anemia. Genomic DNA acted as the template from which TCR beta VDJ combination and CDR3 sequence profiling were carried out. TCRdb analysed the reads with MiXCR anew, one entry per CDR3 protein. The table shows some 150,000 distinct CDR3 sequences, with 70% to 75% occurring only once. This clonotype was seen a single time. Individuals selected for sequencing had exhibited CD8+CD57+ cell expansion on flow cytometry. CDR1 and CDR2 from the germline V gene are DFQATT and SNEGSKA (reference sequence). This CDR3 has 13 residues. The V end was cut by 4 bases, the J end by 3 bases, with 13 bases between.

Sequenced sample: sorted CD4+, CD8+, or CD8+CD57+ T cells (not recorded which) from PBMCs. This sequence was found in a human donor with aplastic anemia. The chain combines TRBV20-1 with TRBJ2-7; maybe TRBD1 (5 bases). The DNA of the CDR3 is TGCAGTGCTATCTCAGGGTTAAGCTACGAGCAGTACTTC. It specifies CSAISGLSYEQYF.